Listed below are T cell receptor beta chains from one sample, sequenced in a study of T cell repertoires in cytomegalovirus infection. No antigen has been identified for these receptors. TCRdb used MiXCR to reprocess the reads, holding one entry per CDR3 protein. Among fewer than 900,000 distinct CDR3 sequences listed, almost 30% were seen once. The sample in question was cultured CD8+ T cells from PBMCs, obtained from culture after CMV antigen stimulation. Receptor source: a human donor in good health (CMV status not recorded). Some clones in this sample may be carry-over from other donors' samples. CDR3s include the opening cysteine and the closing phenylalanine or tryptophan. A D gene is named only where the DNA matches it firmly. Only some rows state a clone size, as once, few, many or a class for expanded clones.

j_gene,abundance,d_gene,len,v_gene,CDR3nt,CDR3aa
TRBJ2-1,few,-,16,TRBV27,TGTGCCAGCAGTACCCCAGGAGCGGGTAACTACAATGAGCAGTTCTTC,CASSTPGAGNYNEQFF
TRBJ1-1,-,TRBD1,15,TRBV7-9,TGTGCCAGCGTCCCGGCAGGGGGAATGAACACTGAAGCTTTCTTT,CASVPAGGMNTEAFF
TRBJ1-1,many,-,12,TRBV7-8,TGTGCCAGCAGCTCTCGGAGCACTGAAGCTTTCTTT,CASSSRSTEAFF
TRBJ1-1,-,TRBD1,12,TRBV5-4,TGTGCCAGCAGCCGGGGACAGCGTGAAGCTTTCTTT,CASSRGQREAFF
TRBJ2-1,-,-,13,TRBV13,TGTGCCAGCAGCGCCAACTTCGACAATGAGCAGTTCTTC,CASSANFDNEQFF
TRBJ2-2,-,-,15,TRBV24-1,TGTGCCACCAGTGAGGGGGCCTTTAACACCGGGGAGCTGTTTTTT,CATSEGAFNTGELFF
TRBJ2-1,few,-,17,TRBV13,TGTGCCAGCAGCTTAGACCAGTGGGGGCGCTCCTACAATGAGCAGTTCTTC,CASSLDQWGRSYNEQFF
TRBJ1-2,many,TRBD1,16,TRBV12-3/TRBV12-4,TGTGCCAGCAGCCTTCCCGGCGGACAGGGGAGGAATGGCTACACCTTC,CASSLPGGQGRNGYTF
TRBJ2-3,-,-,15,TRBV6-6,TGTGCCAGCAGTCAAGGGGGGACTTACACAGATACGCAGTATTTT,CASSQGGTYTDTQYF
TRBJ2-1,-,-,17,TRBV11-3,TGTGCCAGCAGCTTCCAAGGACGTGGGGGACCCTACAATGAGCAGTTCTTC,CASSFQGRGGPYNEQFF
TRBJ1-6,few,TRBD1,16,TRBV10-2,TGCGCCAGCAGTGACCGAGGACAGGAGATTAATTCACCCCTCCACTTT,CASSDRGQEINSPLHF
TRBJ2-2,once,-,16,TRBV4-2,TGTGCCAGCAGCTACGACATTTTCGAAAGGACCGGGGAGCTGTTTTTT,CASSYDIFERTGELFF
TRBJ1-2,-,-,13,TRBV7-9,TGTGCCAGCAGCTTAGGGCCGTTCTATGGCTACACCTTC,CASSLGPFYGYTF
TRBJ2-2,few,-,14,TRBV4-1,TGCGCCAGCAGCCCCCCGGAGGTGACCGGGGAGCTGTTTTTT,CASSPPEVTGELFF
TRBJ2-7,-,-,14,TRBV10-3,TGTGCCATCAGTGACGGGCAGCAATCCTACGAGCAGTACTTC,CAISDGQQSYEQYF
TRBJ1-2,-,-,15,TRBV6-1,TGTGCCAGCAGTGCCGCAGCAGGGGCAGGCTATGGCTACACCTTC,CASSAAAGAGYGYTF
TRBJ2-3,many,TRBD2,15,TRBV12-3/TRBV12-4,TGTGCCAGCAGTGGACTAGCGGGGGCAAGAGATACGCAGTATTTT,CASSGLAGARDTQYF
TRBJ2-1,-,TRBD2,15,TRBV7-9,TGTGCCAGCGCCCCGACTAGCGGGGGGGTCGATGAGCAGTTCTTC,CASAPTSGGVDEQFF
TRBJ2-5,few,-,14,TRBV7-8,TGTGCCACGATAGAAGGGGACCTGGGGGAGACCCAGTACTTC,CATIEGDLGETQYF
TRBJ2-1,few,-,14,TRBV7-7,TGTGCTAGCAGTATGAAGGGGCGCAACAATGAGCAGTTCTTC,CASSMKGRNNEQFF
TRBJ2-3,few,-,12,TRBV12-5,TGTGCTAGTGGTTTGGGTTCAGATACGCAGTATTTT,CASGLGSDTQYF
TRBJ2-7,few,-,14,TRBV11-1,TGTGCCAGCAGCTTAGGGGGGGTCAGCGACGAGCAGTACTTC,CASSLGGVSDEQYF
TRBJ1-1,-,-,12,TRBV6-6,TGTGCCAGCAGTCCCAATCTTAATGAAGCTTTCTTT,CASSPNLNEAFF
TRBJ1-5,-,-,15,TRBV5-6,TGTGCCAGCAGCTTGGGGACAGCCAACAATCAGCCCCAGCATTTT,CASSLGTANNQPQHF
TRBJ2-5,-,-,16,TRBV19,TGTGCCAGTAGTATAGGCCCCTTAATAAGGCAAGAGACCCAGTACTTC,CASSIGPLIRQETQYF
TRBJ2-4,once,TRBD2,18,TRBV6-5,TGTGCCAGCAGTTACTCGAGGACTAGCGGGGGAGCCAAAAACATTCAGTACTTC,CASSYSRTSGGAKNIQYF
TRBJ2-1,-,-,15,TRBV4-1,TGCGCCAGCAGCGCGGGGACATCCGCCCTGAATGAGCAGTTCTTC,CASSAGTSALNEQFF
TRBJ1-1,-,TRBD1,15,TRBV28,TGTGCCAGCAGTTTTTATGGCCGGGGACAGCTTGAAGCTTTCTTT,CASSFYGRGQLEAFF
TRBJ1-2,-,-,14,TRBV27,TGTGCCAGCAGCTCAACTCGACAACTAGTGGGCTACACCTTC,CASSSTRQLVGYTF
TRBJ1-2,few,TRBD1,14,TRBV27,TGTGCCAGCAGTTCGACAGGGTTTAACTATGGCTACACCTTC,CASSSTGFNYGYTF
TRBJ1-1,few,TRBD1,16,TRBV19,TGTGCCAGTAGGAGACGGACAGGGGGACTGGACACTGAAGCTTTCTTT,CASRRRTGGLDTEAFF
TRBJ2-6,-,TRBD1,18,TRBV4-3,TGCGCCAGCAGCCGGACGGGACAGGGGTATTCTGGGGCCAACGTCCTGACTTTC,CASSRTGQGYSGANVLTF
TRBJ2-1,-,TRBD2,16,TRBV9,TGTGCCAGCAGCGTATCGGTAGCGGGGGGTTACAATGAGCAGTTCTTC,CASSVSVAGGYNEQFF
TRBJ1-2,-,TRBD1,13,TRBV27,TGTGCCAGCAGCTCCACAGGGGGCGGTGGCTACACCTTC,CASSSTGGGGYTF
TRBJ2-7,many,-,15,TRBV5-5,TGTGCCAGCAGCTTGGACGTTCGAAGCTCCTACGAGCAGTACTTC,CASSLDVRSSYEQYF
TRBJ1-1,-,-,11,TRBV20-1,TGCAGCCCTCTGGGAAACACTGAAGCTTTCTTT,CSPLGNTEAFF